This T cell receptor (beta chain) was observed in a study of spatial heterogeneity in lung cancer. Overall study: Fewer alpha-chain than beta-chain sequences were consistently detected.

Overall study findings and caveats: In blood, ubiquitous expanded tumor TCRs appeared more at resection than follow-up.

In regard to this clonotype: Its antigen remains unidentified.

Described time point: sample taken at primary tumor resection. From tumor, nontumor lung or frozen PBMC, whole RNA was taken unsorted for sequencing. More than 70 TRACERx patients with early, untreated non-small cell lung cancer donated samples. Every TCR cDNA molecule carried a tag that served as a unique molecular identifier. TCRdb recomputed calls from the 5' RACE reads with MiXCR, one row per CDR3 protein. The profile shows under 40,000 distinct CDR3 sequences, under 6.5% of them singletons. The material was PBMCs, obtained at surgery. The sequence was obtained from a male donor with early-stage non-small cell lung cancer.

The CDR3 nucleotides are TGCGCCAGCAGCCGGGCCGGAGGGAGACACGACACCGGGGAGCTGTTTTTT. This sequence encodes CASSRAGGRHDTGELFF. J is TRBJ2-2 and V is TRBV5-1, with D perhaps matching TRBD2 (6 bases). The germline V and J ends were trimmed by 4 bases and 3 bases, with 19 bases remaining between them. CDR1 is SGHRS, CDR2 YFSETQ, per germline. This CDR3 comprises 17 residues. Supplemented by reference TRBV5-1 and TRBJ2-2, the full variable domain reads KAGVTQTPRYLIKTRGQQVTLSCSPISGHRSVSWYQQTPGQGLQFLFEYFSETQRNKGNFPGRFSGRQFSNSRSEMNVSTLELGDSALYLCASSRAGGRHDTGELFFGEGSRLTVL.